This record looks at one TCR beta chain sequence and its context. The primer mix had 60 Vbeta and 13 Jbeta primers. Here immunoSEQ multiplex PCR was the method, and the copy in TCRdb shows in-frame clones only, minus some. The sample yields some 140,000 clones, 65% to 80% seen once. This sample was taken from a study of cytomegalovirus exposure and HLA in healthy donors. This CDR3 is built from 18 residues. V shed 6 bases and J 0 bases; nucleotides not matched to a gene: 13. Germline CDR1 reads SNHLY; CDR2 reads FYNNEI. The chain carries TRBV2 and TRBJ1-3; TRBD1 matches 8 bases. Specimen: PBMCs. This TCR was sampled from a middle-aged woman in good health and CMV-seronegative. The CDR3 protein is CASSPGQVAPFSGNTIYF. In nucleotides, the CDR3 is TGTGCCAGCAGCCCGGGACAGGTGGCCCCATTCTCTGGAAACACCATATATTTT.